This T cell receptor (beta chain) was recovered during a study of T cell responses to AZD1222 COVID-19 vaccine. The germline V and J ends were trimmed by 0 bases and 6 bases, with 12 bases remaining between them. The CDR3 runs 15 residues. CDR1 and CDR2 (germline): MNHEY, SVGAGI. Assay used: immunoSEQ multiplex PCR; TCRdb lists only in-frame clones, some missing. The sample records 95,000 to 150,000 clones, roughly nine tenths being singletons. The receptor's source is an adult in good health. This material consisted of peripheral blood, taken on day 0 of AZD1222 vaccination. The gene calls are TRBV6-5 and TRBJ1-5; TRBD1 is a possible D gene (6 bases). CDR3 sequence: CASSYSTGTGQPQHF. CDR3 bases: TGTGCCAGCAGTTACTCCACAGGGACTGGTCAGCCCCAGCATTTT.